This TCR beta chain was profiled in a study of vaccination effects on CD4 cells after COVID-19. For the study at large: Every participant took two doses of the BNT162b2 or mRNA-1273 vaccine. Overall study results and limits: The study found marked clonal contraction of infection- and vaccine-induced clones late after vaccination.

The germline V gene encodes CDR1 MGHDK and CDR2 SYGVNS. The CDR3 loop spans 14 amino acids. V lost 1 base, J lost 8 bases, and 11 bases lay in between. About this clone itself: Its antigen remains unknown.

Clones were read by immunoSEQ multiplex PCR, and TCRdb kept only the in-frame ones, dropping some. The sample includes approximately 82,000 clones, about 74% seen only once; the top ten take around 1.5%. Expansion of antigen-specific CD4+ T cells with viral peptide pools was carried out by the ViraFEST assay before sequencing. The culture ran for roughly ten days before CD4+ T cells were isolated. None of these healthy vaccinees had been infected with SARS-CoV-2 before vaccination. Approximately 1.9 million PBMC per well were cultured with around 9.6 IU/ml IL-2 and approximately 10 ug/ml peptides. The sequenced sample was CD4+ T cells from PBMCs cultured with HCoV-229E spike peptides, obtained before COVID-19 vaccination. This TCR was recovered from a human donor who received a COVID-19 vaccine. The V call is TRBV25-1, the J call TRBJ1-4; D call uncertain. The CDR3, as DNA: TGTGCCAGCAGTGAATTCCGGGAGTGGGAAAAACTGTTTTTT. Translating it yields CASSEFREWEKLFF.